The 27 T cell receptor beta chains below come from one sample, sequenced in a study of T cells after yellow fever vaccination. TCRdb re-called the 5' RACE reads through MiXCR, storing one row per CDR3 protein. The table records under 550,000 distinct CDR3 sequences, around a fifth of them present only once. The source material was PBMCs, sampled roughly 20 days after the first yellow fever vaccination. All receptors come from a man aged 18 to 30 who received the YFV17D yellow fever vaccine.

This clonotype was observed a handful of times. This chain uses TRBV4-1 with TRBJ2-4, with D perhaps TRBD2 (6 bases). This CDR3 comprises 18 residues. CDR1 and CDR2 (germline): MGHRA, YSYEKL. Trimming pared 4 bases from V and 0 bases from J, leaving 19 bases between. CDR3 protein: CASSLNSGGILAKNIQYF. As DNA, the CDR3 is TGCGCCAGCAGCCTGAATTCCGGGGGAATTCTAGCCAAAAACATTCAGTACTTC.

This clonotype was seen a few times. This sequence joins TRBV6-5 and TRBJ2-5; D gene uncertain. Germline CDR1 MNHEY, CDR2 SVGAGI. There are 17 residues in the CDR3. V dropped 0 bases and J dropped 1 base, with 15 bases sitting between them. In DNA form, the CDR3 reads TGTGCCAGCAGTTACTCTTTGGCAACTGCGATCCAAGAGACCCAGTACTTC. Translation gives CASSYSLATAIQETQYF.

This clonotype came up a few times. The chain has TRBV6-1 and TRBJ2-3; 9 positions agree with TRBD2. The length of the CDR3 is 14 residues. Germline lookup yields CDR1 MNHNS and CDR2 SASEGT. J lost 5 bases, V lost 8 bases, and 8 bases had no gene match. Here the CDR3 DNA reads TGTGCCAGCGGATTAGCGGGGGCGGAAGATACGCAGTATTTT. Translation: CASGLAGAEDTQYF.

This clonotype came up a few times. The chain carries TRBV7-9 and TRBJ2-3; TRBD2 aligns across 8 bases. In germline, CDR1 is SEHNR, CDR2 FQNEAQ (reference sequence). The CDR3 loop spans 14 amino acids. With 5 bases clipped from V and 3 bases from J, the junction kept 4 bases outside the gene matches. The CDR3 here is CASSERGFTDTQYF. CDR3 coding DNA: TGTGCCAGCAGCGAGCGGGGGTTTACAGATACGCAGTATTTT.

As DNA, the CDR3 is TGTGCCAGCAGCTCGGGACTGGACGAGCAGTACGTC. It encodes CASSSGLDEQYV. The V call is TRBV11-2, the J call TRBJ2-7, with a weak D call TRBD2 (6 bases). CDR1 is SGHAT, CDR2 FQNNGV, per germline. The V gene lost 4 bases and the J gene lost 5 bases, with 9 bases spanning the gap. This CDR3 has 12 residues.

This chain links TRBV6-5 with TRBJ2-1; D unclear. V lost 0 bases, J lost 6 bases, and 9 bases lay in between. Per germline, CDR1 MNHEY and CDR2 SVGAGI. The CDR3 consists of 14 residues. CDR3 residues: CASSYSGRSNEQFF. The CDR3 DNA is TGTGCCAGCAGTTACTCTGGCCGGTCCAATGAGCAGTTCTTC.

The chain links TRBV12-3 or TRBV12-4 to TRBJ1-6, with a possible D match to TRBD1 (5 bases). CDR3 length equals 17 residues. V lost 7 bases, J lost 7 bases, and 23 bases lay in between. CDR3 nucleotide sequence: TGTGCCAGCATTTACCGGGACCGGTCGTTGCGCAATTCACCCCTCCACTTT. Residues: CASIYRDRSLRNSPLHF.

This sequence joins TRBV9 and TRBJ2-7; D unresolved. This CDR3 region has 15 residues. Germline assignment: CDR1 SGDLS and CDR2 YYNGEE. With 4 bases removed from V and 2 bases from J, the gap between germline ends came to 16 bases. The CDR3 loop reads CASSLQAQPAYEQYF. CDR3 nucleotide sequence: TGTGCCAGCAGCCTCCAGGCCCAGCCAGCCTACGAGCAGTACTTC.

The rearrangement uses TRBV6-1 and TRBJ2-3; 8 nucleotides match TRBD2. The CDR3 runs to 15 residues. Germline values: CDR1 MNHNS, CDR2 SASEGT. V shed 7 bases, J shed 6 bases, and the junction held 12 bases outside the gene matches. The CDR3 protein is CASTRPGRGADTQYF. CDR3 DNA sequence: TGTGCCAGCACCCGGCCCGGGAGGGGGGCGGATACGCAGTATTTT.

The genes are TRBV12-5 and TRBJ2-7; D is unresolved. The CDR3 contains 12 residues. V lost 6 bases, J lost 2 bases, and 8 bases lay in between. Germline CDR1 and CDR2: LGHNT and FRNRAP. Here the CDR3 DNA reads TGTGCTAGTGGCGAACACCCCTACGAGCAGTACTTC. It encodes CASGEHPYEQYF.

The DNA for the CDR3 is TGCGCCAGCAGTGAGGCCGGGACAGCGAATGAAAAACTGTTTTTT. It codes for CASSEAGTANEKLFF. V gene TRBV10-2 combines with J gene TRBJ1-4; TRBD1 matches at 7 bases. V shed 2 bases, J shed 5 bases, and the junction held 5 bases outside the gene matches. The germline CDR1 and CDR2 sequences are WSHSY and SAAADI. CDR3 length equals 15 residues.

This clonotype was seen a handful of times. The chain is built from TRBV5-5 and TRBJ2-7; D is ambiguous. Trimming took 0 bases from V and 6 from J, leaving 7 bases between them. The CDR3 totals 12 residues. Looked up from germline, CDR1 is SGHKS and CDR2 is YYEKEE (reference sequence). DNA of the CDR3: TGTGCCAGCAGCTTGGGAGGACCCGAGCAGTACTTC. It codes for CASSLGGPEQYF. Supplemented by reference TRBV5-5 and TRBJ2-7, the full variable domain reads DAGVTQSPTHLIKTRGQQVTLRCSPISGHKSVSWYQQVLGQGPQFIFQYYEKEERGRGNFPDRFSARQFPNYSSELNVNALLLGDSALYLCASSLGGPEQYFGPGTRLTVT.

This chain connects TRBV3-1 to TRBJ2-2; D unresolved. The V and J ends lost 4 bases and 7 bases respectively, with 10 bases between them. The germline CDR1 and CDR2 sequences are LGHDT and YNNKEL (reference sequence). The CDR3 has 13 residues. The CDR3 DNA reads as TGTGCCAGCAGCCCCCGTGAGAACGGGGAGCTGTTTTTT. Protein: CASSPRENGELFF.

V gene TRBV12-3 or TRBV12-4 combines with J gene TRBJ1-2; possibly TRBD1 for D (6 bases). The germline V and J ends were trimmed by 7 bases and 7 bases, with 13 bases remaining between them. The CDR3 has 12 amino acids. The CDR3 here is CASTRDILGYTF. The CDR3 bases are TGTGCCAGCACCCGGGACATTCTTGGCTACACCTTC.

The chain has TRBV6-4 and TRBJ1-6, with 8 bases lining up with TRBD1. The length of the CDR3 is 13 residues. Germline values: CDR1 MRHNA, CDR2 SNTAGT. Losses at the gene ends were 6 bases for V and 7 bases for J; bases not matched to a gene: 2. As DNA, the CDR3 is TGTGCCAGCAGACAGGGGGAAAATTCACCCCTCCACTTT. Amino acid sequence: CASRQGENSPLHF.

To note about this clonotype: A much larger clone differs by one base, so this may be a read error. The chain joins TRBV10-3 to TRBJ1-5; tentative D call: TRBD1 (5 bases). V was cut by 3 bases and J by 0 bases, with 6 bases left in between. The germline gives CDR1 ENHRY, CDR2 SYGVKD. This CDR3 is 14 amino acids long. The CDR3 loop is CAISDRDSNQPQHF. CDR3 DNA sequence: TGTGCCATCAGTGACAGGGATAGCAATCAGCCCCAGCATTTT.

The chain has TRBV6-1 and TRBJ1-2; D may be TRBD1 (6 bases). The CDR3 loop spans 17 amino acids. V gave up 0 bases and J gave up 4 bases, with 18 bases separating them. The V gene's germline CDR1 is MNHNS and CDR2 SASEGT. The CDR3 reads CASSEALPVRTVYGYTF. DNA for the CDR3: TGTGCCAGCAGTGAAGCGCTTCCCGTTCGGACAGTCTATGGCTACACCTTC.

The gene calls are TRBV9 and TRBJ2-7, with D unclear. V lost 0 bases and J 5 bases, leaving 12 bases between the germline ends. The CDR3 length is 14 residues. CDR1 and CDR2 from the germline V gene are SGDLS and YYNGEE. CDR3 region: CASSVGGSPNEQYF. CDR3 coding DNA: TGTGCCAGCAGCGTAGGCGGTAGTCCTAACGAGCAGTACTTC.

This clonotype has only a few counts. The chain has TRBV5-1 and TRBJ2-3; 8 bases fit TRBD1. Looked up from germline, CDR1 is SGHRS and CDR2 is YFSETQ. Trimming at V came to 3 bases and at J to 2 bases, leaving 8 bases not matched to a gene. The CDR3 spans 16 residues. The CDR3 reads CASSSQTGAITDTQYF. The CDR3 nucleotides are TGCGCCAGCAGCTCTCAGACAGGGGCCATCACAGATACGCAGTATTTT. Using reference TRBV5-1 and TRBJ2-3 for the parts outside the CDR3, the full variable domain is KAGVTQTPRYLIKTRGQQVTLSCSPISGHRSVSWYQQTPGQGLQFLFEYFSETQRNKGNFPGRFSGRQFSNSRSEMNVSTLELGDSALYLCASSSQTGAITDTQYFGPGTRLTVL.

This clonotype has more than one count but fewer than ten. The rearrangement joins TRBV6-1 to TRBJ2-7; TRBD2 matches at 9 bases. The germline CDR1 and CDR2 sequences are MNHNS and SASEGT. With V trimmed by 6 bases and J by 6 bases, 9 bases remained unmatched. The CDR3 is 14 amino acids. CDR3 region: CASRKRGDVVEQYV. CDR3 DNA: TGTGCCAGCAGGAAGCGGGGGGACGTGGTCGAGCAGTACGTC.

This chain connects TRBV20-1 to TRBJ2-3, with 7 nucleotides matching TRBD2. The CDR3 sequence is 12 residues long. V lost 8 bases to trimming and J lost 1 base; unmatched junction nucleotides: 3. Germline CDR1 and CDR2: DFQATT and SNEGSKA (reference sequence). CDR3 sequence: CSPRGGTDTQYF. The CDR3 DNA follows: TGCAGTCCTCGGGGGGGCACAGATACGCAGTATTTT.

The chain uses TRBV7-6 and TRBJ2-4, with TRBD2 identical over 7 bases. CDR3 length: 17 amino acids. Unmatched junction bases numbered 6, after V lost 1 base and J lost 0 bases. From germline, CDR1 is SGHVS and CDR2 FNYEAQ. The CDR3 DNA is TGTGCCAGCAGCTTAGAGGGAGGGGCCCTAGCCAAAAACATTCAGTACTTC. This translates into CASSLEGGALAKNIQYF.

This clonotype has only a few counts. The chain employs TRBV4-1 and TRBJ2-2, with 8 bases aligning to TRBD2. Losses at the gene ends were 4 bases for V and 4 bases for J; bases not matched to a gene: 8. Germline CDR1 and CDR2: MGHRA and YSYEKL. CDR3 size: 16 residues. The CDR3 DNA follows: TGCGCCAGCAGCCCGATTAGCGGGGATGGCACCGGGGAGCTGTTTTTT. Translation gives CASSPISGDGTGELFF.

The genes are TRBV4-1 and TRBJ2-6; the D gene is possibly TRBD1 (6 bases). V gave up 2 bases and J gave up 0 bases, with 20 bases separating them. Per germline, CDR1 MGHRA and CDR2 YSYEKL. The CDR3 has 20 amino acids. CDR3 residues: CASSQRVMTGYGSGANVLTF. The CDR3 nucleotides read TGCGCCAGCAGCCAAAGGGTAATGACAGGTTATGGCTCTGGGGCCAACGTCCTGACTTTC.

This clonotype was counted only a few times. The J gene is TRBJ2-7, the V gene TRBV20-1; D unclear. Germline CDR1 DFQATT, CDR2 SNEGSKA (reference sequence). Trimming removed 1 base at V and 2 bases at J, with 12 bases between. This CDR3 contains 14 residues. The CDR3 DNA is TGCAGTGCTAGAGTGGCCAGTTCTACCTACGAGCAGTACGTC. Protein product: CSARVASSTYEQYV.

The chain employs TRBV20-1 and TRBJ2-1, with 10 bases fitting TRBD1. CDR3 length equals 16 residues. Germline V gene lookup returns CDR1 DFQATT and CDR2 SNEGSKA (reference sequence). J gave up 9 bases and V 2 bases, and 13 bases lay outside the gene matches. CDR3: CSARILSGTGVGEQFF. In nucleotides, the CDR3 is TGCAGTGCTAGAATCCTATCCGGGACAGGGGTTGGTGAGCAGTTCTTC.

This chain links TRBV20-1 with TRBJ2-1; 9 bases fit TRBD2. J gave up 0 bases and V 4 bases, and 10 bases lay outside the gene matches. Germline assignment: CDR1 DFQATT and CDR2 SNEGSKA (reference sequence). The CDR3 loop spans 17 amino acids. CDR3: CSAMASGVTSSYNEQFF. Here the CDR3 DNA reads TGCAGTGCTATGGCTAGCGGGGTTACTAGCTCCTACAATGAGCAGTTCTTC.